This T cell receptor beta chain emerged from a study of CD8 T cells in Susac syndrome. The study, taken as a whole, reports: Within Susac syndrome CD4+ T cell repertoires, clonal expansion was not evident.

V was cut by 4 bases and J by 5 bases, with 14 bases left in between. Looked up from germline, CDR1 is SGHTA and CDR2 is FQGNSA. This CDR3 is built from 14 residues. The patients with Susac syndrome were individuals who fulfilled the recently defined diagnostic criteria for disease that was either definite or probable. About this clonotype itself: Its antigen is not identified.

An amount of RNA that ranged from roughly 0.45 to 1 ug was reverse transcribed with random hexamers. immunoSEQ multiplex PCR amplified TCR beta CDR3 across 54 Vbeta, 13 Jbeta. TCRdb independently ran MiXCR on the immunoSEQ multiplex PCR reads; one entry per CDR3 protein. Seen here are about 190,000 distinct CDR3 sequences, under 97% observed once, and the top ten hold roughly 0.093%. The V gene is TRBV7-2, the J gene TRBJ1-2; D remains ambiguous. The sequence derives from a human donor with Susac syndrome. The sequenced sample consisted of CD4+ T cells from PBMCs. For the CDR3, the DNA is TGTGCCAGCAGCTCCCTTCTTAACAGTTATGGCTACACCTTC. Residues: CASSSLLNSYGYTF.